This T cell receptor beta chain originates from a study of blood T cell repertoires in COVID-19. Assay used: immunoSEQ multiplex PCR; TCRdb lists only in-frame clones, some missing. The sample contains tens of thousands of clones, 90% of which appear only once. This clone was seen more than once but under ten times. There are 18 residues in the CDR3. Germline V lookup: CDR1 MGHRA, CDR2 YSYEKL. Trimming took off 2 bases at V and 0 bases at J, with 17 bases between the two ends. The source material was peripheral blood. This chain uses TRBV4-1 with TRBJ1-5; a weak D match, TRBD1 (6 bases). The receptor was derived from a woman older than 75 with acute or convalescent COVID-19. The DNA for the CDR3 is TGCGCCAGCAGCCAATTTCTACAGGGAATCTATAGCAATCAGCCCCAGCATTTT. It specifies CASSQFLQGIYSNQPQHF.